One sample yielded the 29 T cell receptor beta chains listed below, sequenced in a study of regulatory T cells in long-lasting Graves disease (dated by TCRdb to about 2021). Library preparation was by multiplex PCR. Data came from an Illumina HiSeq 4000. To build TCR beta libraries, CDR3 regions were amplified by Arm-PCR using iRepertoire HTBI primers. Clones were called with MiXCR by TCRdb after fastp trimmed the public reads at Q25, and only in-frame beta chains were retained. CDR3 protein duplicates are merged, each entry listing the most common genes and DNA. This sample gives roughly 400,000 distinct CDR3 sequences in total; 15% of them show up just once. Together, the top ten hold roughly 8% of the sample. The time point label of this sample denotes: newly diagnosed GD, antithyroid drugs for less than 3 months. RNA was extracted from PBMCs in TRIzol for both TCR sequencing and RNA sequencing.

The sample also formed part of further work on T cells in Graves' hyperthyroidism and ophthalmopathy.

The sample consisted of peripheral blood mononuclear cells (PBMCs), taken at new diagnosis, from a patient treated with antithyroid drugs. These receptors were collected from a woman in her thirties or forties with Graves disease. Donor details come from another sample of the same person, matched by shared clones.

This clonotype was counted many times. In DNA form, the CDR3 reads TGTGCCAGCAGCTTAGATCGGTTGGCGACAGGGTGGGAGACCCAGTACTTC. Its translation: CASSLDRLATGWETQYF. V is TRBV7-8 and J is TRBJ2-5; TRBD1 aligns across 7 bases. Germline V gives CDR1 SGHVS, CDR2 FQNEAQ. V lost 1 base to trimming and J lost 5 bases; unmatched junction nucleotides: 13. This CDR3 contains 17 residues.

This clonotype was counted at least ten times. The rearrangement joins TRBV12-3 or TRBV12-4 to TRBJ2-1; D may match TRBD1 or TRBD2 (5 bases each). The CDR3 has 14 residues. Trimming took 5 bases from V and 4 from J, leaving 12 bases between them. The CDR3 reads CASSPGTGYNEQFF. In DNA, the CDR3 is TGTGCCAGCAGTCCAGGGACGGGATACAATGAGCAGTTCTTC.

This clonotype was seen ten or more times. In nucleotides, the CDR3 is TGTGCCAGCAGTCGGGACAGGGGGTTCAATGGCTACACCTTC. Translation gives CASSRDRGFNGYTF. The chain links TRBV28 to TRBJ1-2; 11 positions agree with TRBD1. CDR1 MDHEN and CDR2 SYDVKM come from the germline V gene. V lost 5 bases and J lost 6; bases outside the gene matches: 5. CDR3 length: 14 residues.

This clonotype was picked up many times. The gene calls are TRBV12-3 or TRBV12-4 and TRBJ1-5; possibly TRBD1 for D (5 bases). The length of the CDR3 is 15 residues. The V end lost 3 bases, the J end lost 0 bases, and 9 bases lay between the germline ends. In nucleotides, the CDR3 is TGTGCCAGCAGTTTGGGGGGGGATAGCAATCAGCCCCAGCATTTT. Its translation is CASSLGGDSNQPQHF.

This clonotype was seen at least ten times. This chain connects TRBV12-3 or TRBV12-4 to TRBJ2-5; 10 positions match TRBD2. This CDR3 region has 15 residues. J gave up 2 bases and V 1 base, and 1 base lay outside the gene matches. The CDR3 reads CASSLGGLAQETQYF. For the CDR3, the DNA is TGTGCCAGCAGTTTAGGGGGACTAGCGCAAGAGACCCAGTACTTC.

This clonotype was observed a few times. This chain connects TRBV7-2 to TRBJ2-1; D is ambiguous. In germline, CDR1 is SGHTA, CDR2 FQGNSA. The CDR3 is 13 amino acids. Between the trimmed V and J ends, which lost 2 bases and 5 bases, there was a span of 7 bases. Here the CDR3 reads CASSLSSNNEQFF. CDR3 in DNA: TGTGCCAGCAGCTTAAGTAGCAACAATGAGCAGTTCTTC.

This clonotype was counted many times. The chain couples TRBV2 to TRBJ2-1; D may correspond to TRBD1 or TRBD2 (6 bases each). The germline V gene encodes CDR1 SNHLY and CDR2 FYNNEI. With 6 bases removed from V and 0 bases from J, the gap between germline ends came to 15 bases. The length of the CDR3 is 16 residues. The CDR3 sequence is CASRARGRSSYNEQFF. CDR3 in DNA: TGTGCCAGCAGGGCCCGGGGGCGGAGCTCCTACAATGAGCAGTTCTTC.

The chain joins TRBV5-1 to TRBJ1-1; 9 bases line up with TRBD1. The CDR3 length is 14 residues. Germline loops: CDR1 SGHRS, CDR2 YFSETQ. V lost 5 bases, J lost 4 bases, and 6 bases stayed unmatched. CDR3 sequence: CASRRGQGSTEAFF. In nucleotides, the CDR3 is TGCGCCAGCAGAAGGGGACAGGGAAGCACTGAAGCTTTCTTT.

This clonotype is large (0.1 to 1%) by share. This rearrangement joins TRBV28 to TRBJ2-7; 8 positions match TRBD1. The V segment lost 6 bases and the J segment 0 bases; nucleotides outside the gene matches: 7. CDR1 and CDR2 from the germline V gene are MDHEN and SYDVKM. CDR3 length: 15 amino acids. The CDR3 nucleotides are TGTGCCAGCAGACAGGACAGGGCCAGCTCCTACGAGCAGTACTTC. This encodes CASRQDRASSYEQYF.

The chain recombines TRBV11-2 with TRBJ2-7; 7 bases are a match to TRBD2. The germline CDR1 and CDR2 sequences are SGHAT and FQNNGV. Unmatched junction bases numbered 14, after V lost 1 base and J lost 2 bases. This CDR3 is 18 amino acids long. Written as DNA, the CDR3 is TGTGCCAGCAGCTTAGGGGGAGGGCGAGCCAACCAAGCCTACGAGCAGTACTTC. Its translation: CASSLGGGRANQAYEQYF.

The chain employs TRBV28 and TRBJ2-1, with 9 bases that match TRBD1. V trimming: 3 bases; J trimming: 15 bases; junction bases outside the gene matches: 9. The germline CDR1 and CDR2 sequences are MDHEN and SYDVKM. The CDR3 is 13 residues long. The CDR3 protein is CASSFPGTGSAFF. In DNA, the CDR3 is TGTGCCAGCAGTTTCCCCGGGACAGGGTCCGCGTTCTTC.

The chain uses TRBV6-2 or TRBV6-3 and TRBJ2-2; D not certain. The length of the CDR3 is 10 residues. Trimming stripped 10 bases from V and 3 bases from J, with 3 bases between. Germline V gives CDR1 MNHEY, CDR2 SVGEGT. The CDR3 bases are TGTGCCACCTACACCGGGGAGCTGTTTTTT. Translation: CATYTGELFF.

This clonotype was found many times. The gene calls are TRBV7-8 and TRBJ2-7; TRBD1 is a possible D gene (5 bases). V dropped 2 bases and J dropped 2 bases, with 10 bases sitting between them. Germline V gene sequence: CDR1 SGHVS, CDR2 FQNEAQ. This CDR3 spans 14 amino acids. The CDR3 loop is CASSLSGQAYEQYF. CDR3 nucleotide sequence: TGTGCCAGCAGCTTAAGTGGACAAGCCTACGAGCAGTACTTC.

This clonotype was counted ten times or more. The V call is TRBV10-3, the J call TRBJ2-3; D call uncertain. Deletions cut 8 bases from V and 4 bases from J, with 16 bases between. This CDR3 has 14 residues. Germline CDR1 reads ENHRY; CDR2 reads SYGVKD. Here the CDR3 reads CAIQVDGKADTQYF. Written as DNA, the CDR3 is TGTGCCATCCAAGTGGATGGGAAGGCAGATACGCAGTATTTT.

As regards this clonotype: One junction end does not reproduce the germline sequence, and a read error may be involved. The rearrangement joins TRBV28 to TRBJ2-2; D tentatively reads TRBD1 or TRBD2 (5 bases each). The length of the CDR3 is 15 residues. CDR1 and CDR2 from the germline V gene are MDHEN and SYDVKM. The CDR3, as DNA: TGTGCCGGCAGTCCGGTTGGGGGTAACACCGGGGAGCTGTTTTTT. Encoded protein: CAGSPVGGNTGELFF.

This clonotype occurred many times. The rearrangement joins TRBV7-9 to TRBJ2-7; D gene uncertain. Germline-derived CDR1 and CDR2 are SEHNR and FQNEAQ (reference sequence). The CDR3 consists of 15 residues. Deletions cut 5 bases from V and 3 bases from J, with 17 bases between. CDR3 coding DNA: TGTGCCAGCAGCCCAGAGTATGGGTCGGACTACGAGCAGTACTTC. Translating gives CASSPEYGSDYEQYF.

This clonotype was seen many times. J is TRBJ2-1 and V is TRBV11-3; TRBD2 matches at 7 bases. The CDR3 sequence is 15 residues long. The V gene's germline CDR1 is SGHNT and CDR2 YENEEA. Trimming took 5 bases from V and 7 from J; bases not matched to a gene: 11. The CDR3 loop is CASSPRLAEENEQFF. Here the CDR3 DNA reads TGTGCCAGCAGCCCGAGACTAGCAGAAGAGAATGAGCAGTTCTTC.

This clonotype occurred a few times. The V gene is TRBV15, the J gene TRBJ2-7; the match to TRBD1 covers 7 bases. The CDR3 loop spans 13 amino acids. CDR1 and CDR2 (germline): LNHNV, YYDKDF (reference sequence). J was trimmed by 3 bases and V by 4 bases; bases with no gene match: 3. CDR3 in amino acids: CATSTGDSYEQYF. CDR3 in DNA: TGTGCCACCAGCACAGGGGACAGCTACGAGCAGTACTTC.

The chain couples TRBV7-9 to TRBJ1-2; D is possibly TRBD1 (5 bases). Germline values: CDR1 SEHNR, CDR2 FQNEAQ (reference sequence). The CDR3 is 15 amino acids. Trimming removed 5 bases from V and 4 bases from J, with 17 bases in between. The CDR3 here is CASSLDSGLSYGYTF. The CDR3 bases are TGTGCCAGCAGCCTAGATTCGGGACTAAGCTATGGCTACACCTTC.

V gene TRBV14 combines with J gene TRBJ2-1; D uncertain. The CDR3 totals 13 residues. In germline, CDR1 is SGHDN, CDR2 FVKESK. V was clipped by 3 bases and J by 6 bases, with 9 bases between them. DNA for the CDR3: TGTGCCAGCAGCCATGATGATACCAATGAGCAGTTCTTC. This translates into CASSHDDTNEQFF.

The rearrangement links TRBV13 to TRBJ2-1, with no clear D. Germline V gene lookup returns CDR1 PRHDT and CDR2 FYEKMQ (reference sequence). The CDR3 is 14 amino acids. The V end lost 0 bases, the J end lost 3 bases, and 6 bases lay between the germline ends. In DNA form, the CDR3 reads TGTGCCAGCAGCTTAGGTCGTCTCTACAATGAGCAGTTCTTC. It codes for CASSLGRLYNEQFF.

This clonotype occurred many times. The chain has TRBV5-1 and TRBJ2-5; the D gene is possibly TRBD1 (6 bases). The J call is uncertain, as TRBJ2-1 better fits the DNA end. Germline V CDR1 and CDR2: SGHRS, YFSETQ. The CDR3 is 15 amino acids. In nucleotides, the CDR3 is TGCGCCAGCAATACCGATGGACAGACTTTCGTTGAGCAGTTCTTC. Translating it yields CASNTDGQTFVEQFF.

This clonotype has a count of ten or more. The V call is TRBV7-6, the J call TRBJ1-3; possible D gene TRBD1, 5 bases. Germline V gene sequence: CDR1 SGHVS, CDR2 FNYEAQ. The V end was cut by 5 bases, the J end by 7 bases, with 15 bases between. There are 14 residues in the CDR3. The CDR3 sequence: CASSLQGGSNTIYF. DNA of the CDR3: TGTGCCAGCAGCCTCCAGGGAGGGAGCAACACCATATATTTT.

This clonotype was seen more than once but under ten times. The rearrangement uses TRBV19 and TRBJ1-4; unclear D gene. Deletions cut 3 bases from V and 13 bases from J, with 18 bases between. Germline CDR1 reads LNHDA; CDR2 reads SQIVND (reference sequence). The CDR3 consists of 14 residues. This CDR3 is CASSMSNPGGRLFF. The DNA of the CDR3 is TGTGCCAGTAGTATGAGCAATCCCGGTGGGAGACTGTTTTTT.

The CDR3 loop reads CASGSYQPQHF. The CDR3 region has the DNA TGTGCCAGCGGGAGTTATCAGCCCCAGCATTTT. The rearrangement uses TRBV19 and TRBJ1-5; D not resolved. Per germline, CDR1 LNHDA and CDR2 SQIVND (reference sequence). The length of the CDR3 is 11 residues. The germline V and J ends were trimmed by 9 bases and 5 bases, with 8 bases remaining between them.

This clonotype was detected only a few times. The chain uses TRBV19 and TRBJ1-2; TRBD1 might be the D (6 bases). V lost 1 base and J lost 3, with 12 bases in between. Germline V gene sequence: CDR1 LNHDA, CDR2 SQIVND (reference sequence). This CDR3 comprises 15 residues. The CDR3 coding sequence is TGTGCCAGTAGTATAGTACAGGGAAGGGACTATGGCTACACCTTC. Translation gives CASSIVQGRDYGYTF.

This clonotype has ten or more counts. The rearrangement uses TRBV5-8 and TRBJ1-1; D remains ambiguous. CDR1 is SGHTS, CDR2 YDEGEE, per germline. The ends were cut back, 5 bases at V and 7 bases at J, with 9 bases in the middle. The CDR3 consists of 11 residues. The chain's CDR3 is CASSRGFEAFF. The CDR3 region has the DNA TGTGCCAGCAGTCGGGGATTTGAAGCTTTCTTT.

This clonotype was recorded at least ten times. The J gene is TRBJ1-2, the V gene TRBV27; no clear D. The CDR3 extends over 14 amino acids. Germline CDR1 is MNHEY and CDR2 is SMNVEV (reference sequence). V was trimmed by 3 bases and J by 5 bases, leaving 13 bases between them. CDR3 in amino acids: CASSFGRTGYGYTF. CDR3 in DNA: TGTGCCAGCAGTTTCGGACGCACGGGGTATGGCTACACCTTC.

V usage is TRBV7-6 and J usage is TRBJ2-7, with D tentatively TRBD1 (5 bases). V was shortened by 0 bases and J by 3 bases, with 12 bases between the two germline ends. The CDR3 spans 15 residues. In germline, CDR1 is SGHVS, CDR2 FNYEAQ. The CDR3 sequence is CASSLAGLGIYEQYF. The CDR3 coding sequence is TGTGCCAGCAGCTTAGCGGGGCTGGGCATCTACGAGCAGTACTTC. Complete variable domain (other parts from reference TRBV7-6 and TRBJ2-7): GAGVSQSPRYKVTKRGQDVALRCDPISGHVSLYWYRQALGQGPEFLTYFNYEAQQDKSGLPNDRFSAERPEGSISTLTIQRTEQRDSAMYRCASSLAGLGIYEQYFGPGTRLTVT.